This T cell receptor (beta chain) is from a study of blood T cells in healthy people across ages (dated by TCRdb to the mid-2010s). Looking at the study overall: In model experiments, template switching captured roughly one uniquely barcoded TCR beta cDNA molecule for every two T cells. Age-related changes in TCR beta repertoire diversity were measured in the study by deep sequencing normalized with unique cDNA molecular identifiers. The donors were divided into four age groups: young (average 16 years), middle-aged (approximately 42), aged (about 62) and long-lived (nearly 85). To avoid experimental bias, donors of different ages were spread randomly across the sequencing lanes. Two additional independent replicas of 1 million unique cDNA reads from the same blood draw were analyzed for two donors (one aged 18 to 30 and one aged 80 or older). Results the study describes overall, beyond this receptor: The CMV infection status of donors was not known, potentially confounding age-related changes in expanded clonotypes. Compared with the aged group, the long-lived group had more naive CD4+ T cells, fewer expanded clones and increased TCR diversity, a pattern suggesting age selection. Total diversity estimates from one million sequenced T cells were considered lower bounds and underestimates. Because profiling used bulk unsorted PBMCs, naive and antigen-experienced compartments could not be compared conclusively. As age increased, observed TCR beta diversity per million T cells dropped in a roughly linear way, and a significant reduction was already evident by age 40. Observed TCR beta diversity correlated strongly with the percentage of naive T cells measured by flow cytometry.

Donors were 39 systemically healthy Caucasian individuals from Russia aged roughly 6 to 90 years. Ten milliliters of peripheral blood were drawn from each donor into EDTA-treated Vacutainer tubes. Ficoll-Paque density-gradient centrifugation was used to isolate PBMCs, with at least 6.5 million per sample. Trizol reagent was used to extract total RNA from PBMCs, with at least 6 micrograms per sample. For every donor, flow cytometry on a PBMC aliquot measured the percentage of naive CD45RAhigh/CD27high T cells. The library came from 5' RACE. The second PCR ran for roughly 7 to 11 cycles and used a J-beta primer mix along with a sample-barcoded 5' primer. A template-switch 5' adaptor carrying 12 random nucleotides introduced a unique molecular identifier onto each TCR beta cDNA molecule. Each sample yielded at least 2.5 million CDR3-containing paired-end reads. The Mint cDNA synthesis kit, primed by a TRBC-specific oligonucleotide, was used to synthesize first-strand cDNA from all RNA. Following uracil-DNA glycosylase treatment, a first 18-cycle PCR with universal primers M1SS and BC2_uni_R was performed on all cDNA. In the authors' own workflow: Each sample was normalized by randomly selecting 1 million high-quality reads, each carrying a distinct molecular identifier. Reads sharing molecular identifiers were discarded rather than binned into consensus sequences. MiTCR, set to a Q25 quality threshold and the strictest error-elimination algorithm, was used for CDR3 identification, clonotype clustering and error correction. A nonparametric unseen species model with Euler transformation was used to estimate lower-bound total TCR beta diversity. Using fastp at Q25 and MiXCR, TCRdb reprocessed the public reads and kept productive beta chains. When rows share a CDR3 protein, they turn into one entry using the most common DNA and genes. Here the V and J calls rest on TCRdb's processing, not on the authors' analysis. The sample records approximately 1,700,000 distinct CDR3 sequences, roughly two fifths of which are singletons. The ten largest clonotypes hold 23% of the sample.

This clonotype was seen more than once but under ten times. The clone's antigen remains unknown. The sample holds no much larger clone one base away, and base qualities are not on file. Sequenced sample: blood. This clonotype originated in a human donor in good health.

CDR3 protein: CASSHGQRETQYF. DNA sequence: TGTGCCAGCAGCCATGGACAGCGGGAGACCCAGTACTTC. This chain is built from TRBV11-2 and TRBJ2-5, with a weak D call of TRBD1 (6 bases match). Inclusive of the bounding cysteine and phenylalanine, the CDR3 is 13 residues long. Only the CDR3 portion is preserved as DNA: 39 bases, with reading frame beginning at the first base. V drops 5 bases and J drops 5 bases, leaving 12 bases in between. For CDR1 and CDR2, the germline V gene lists SGHAT and FQNNGV.